The rows below give T cell receptor beta chains drawn from one sample of a study of OX40 agonist ivuxolimab in advanced cancers. TCRdb keeps only in-frame clones here, not all; method: immunoSEQ multiplex PCR. In the table there are about 130,000 clones, about 90% of which are singletons. This material consisted of CD4+ or CD8+ T cells sorted from blood, taken in a trial of the OX40 agonist ivuxolimab. The source of these receptors is an adult with an advanced solid tumor such as melanoma, head and neck, liver or kidney cancer. CDR3s include the opening cysteine and the closing phenylalanine or tryptophan. A D gene is named only where the DNA matches it firmly. Part of the rows lack a size; the others show once, few, many or a class for expanded clones.

NA	NA	TRBV11-2	CASSLQGKGETQYF
NA	NA	TRBV27	CASSWGRSNEKLFF
NA	NA	TRBV11-1	CASSPDFGSGETQYF
once	NA	TRBV11-2	CASSLGGFLDTQYF
NA	TRBD2	TRBV7-3	CASSLGAGGLPSGLEQFF
NA	TRBD1	TRBV15	CATSVDRGRETQYF
NA	TRBD1	TRBV10-3	CAISLGGSGNQPQHF
NA	TRBD2	TRBV15	CATSRGPGLYTGELFF
few	NA	TRBV7-8	CASSLDGLGYTF
few	NA	TRBV30	CAWSVNGIRQAEAFF
NA	TRBD2	TRBV10-3	CAISGGREAYEQYF
NA	TRBD1	TRBV18	CASSYGPGQGAETQYF
NA	NA	TRBV18	CASSPGDTSYNEQFF
NA	NA	TRBV27	CASSPQGYYNEQFF
NA	NA	TRBV6-6	CASIVAESNEQFF
NA	NA	TRBV4-2	CASSQELSGPDTQYF
once	NA	TRBV27	CASSQGGQPQHF
NA	NA	TRBV7-2	CASSPGGTYEQYF
NA	NA	TRBV18	CASSPPQTYEQYF
NA	TRBD1	TRBV9	CASSPPGTGVTEAFF
NA	NA	TRBV6-5	CASSLTGGGGEKLFF
NA	TRBD1	TRBV28	CASSQGTGGNGYTF
NA	TRBD2	TRBV10-3	CAISEGLAGTDTQYF
NA	TRBD2	TRBV18	CASSPQTSGGSSYNEQFF
NA	TRBD1	TRBV4-1	CASSAQGGKSNQPQHF
NA	TRBD1	TRBV7-2	CASSPRQGAGQETQYF
NA	TRBD2	TRBV6-6	CASSYGEGTYEQYF
NA	NA	TRBV19	CASSIELAKNIQYF
NA	TRBD2	TRBV12-5	CASGVAGQDTQYF
NA	TRBD2	TRBV7-2	CASSLTSNSGSYEQYF
NA	NA	TRBV28	CASIVAGGSGNTIYF
once	TRBD2	TRBV18	CASSPRLAGDREQYF
NA	TRBD2	TRBV27	CASSLSGSSYNEQFF
NA	NA	TRBV7-2	CASSLDGRAGRTQYF
once	TRBD2	TRBV14	CASRRSGRGSYNEQFF
NA	NA	TRBV6-5	CASSTGREAFF
NA	NA	TRBV27	CASSSRPDASTNEKLFF
NA	NA	TRBV27	CASRGRGDTQYF
NA	TRBD1	TRBV19	CASSNMGDRGHEAFF
NA	NA	TRBV5-4	CASSQEAGANEKLFF
NA	TRBD2	TRBV11-1	CASSFGRLADYNEQFF
few	NA	TRBV10-3	CAISESTAGKSYTF
NA	NA	TRBV19	CASSITVNTGELFF
few	NA	TRBV5-4	CASSLGIYGYTF
NA	TRBD1	TRBV6-1	CASSSPGGDEQYF
NA	TRBD2	TRBV15	CATRTTAGRIYEQYF
NA	NA	TRBV7-9	CASTQGSGGEGEAFF
NA	NA	TRBV2	CASRSTGIGGNQPQHF
NA	TRBD1	TRBV28	CASTLGQNYGYTF
once	TRBD1	TRBV19	CASSIGDRTYEQYF
NA	NA	TRBV14	CASSPGRLRGEKLFF
NA	NA	TRBV27	CASSQRGDTGELFF
NA	TRBD1	TRBV14	CASSEPGQNRDTIYF
NA	NA	TRBV28	CASSPTGGFVGYEQYF